A selection of T cell receptor beta chains follows, all from one sample in a study of blood T cell repertoires in COVID-19. The assay was immunoSEQ multiplex PCR, and TCRdb's table has in-frame clones only and misses some. The table records approximately 170,000 clones, roughly four fifths of them present only once. The specimen was peripheral blood. The receptors come from a woman older than 75 with acute or convalescent COVID-19. The CDR3 runs from the conserved cysteine through the conserved F or W. A D gene is named only where the DNA matches it firmly. Only part of the rows carry a size: once, few, many, or a class if the clone is expanded.

j_call v_call clone_size d_call cdr3_nt cdr3_aa
TRBJ2-5 TRBV13 NA TRBD2 TGTGCCAGCAGCGTATTCAGGGCGGGAGAAGAGACCCAGTACTTC CASSVFRAGEETQYF
TRBJ2-5 TRBV5-1 NA TRBD2 TGCGCCAGCAGCTCTACCGGCCGTGGGCAGGGAGGGGTGACCCAGTACTTC CASSSTGRGQGGVTQYF
TRBJ2-6 TRBV27 NA NA TGTGCCAGCAGCCAAGCCTCTGGGGCCAACGTCCTGACTTTC CASSQASGANVLTF
TRBJ1-4 TRBV4-2 NA TRBD1 TGTGCCAGCAGCCACCAAGACAGGGCCCCTGAAAAACTGTTTTTT CASSHQDRAPEKLFF
TRBJ1-5 TRBV28 few TRBD1 TGTGCCAGCAGTTTATGGAAACTTGACAGGGGTGGCAATCAGCCCCAGCATTTT CASSLWKLDRGGNQPQHF
TRBJ2-2 TRBV19 NA TRBD1 TGTGCCAGTACCGCGGGACAGGGTTTGGCCGGGGAGCTGTTTTTT CASTAGQGLAGELFF
TRBJ1-2 TRBV2 once NA TGTGCCAGCAGTGTAGAGTCCGGCTATGGCTACACCTTC CASSVESGYGYTF
TRBJ2-1 TRBV19 NA TRBD2 TGTGCCAGTAGTAGACTGGGACTAGCGGATGAGCAGTTCTTC CASSRLGLADEQFF
TRBJ2-7 TRBV18 NA TRBD2 TGTGCCAGCTCACCTCTAGCGGGAGTGAACTCCTACGAGCAGTACTTC CASSPLAGVNSYEQYF
TRBJ2-1 TRBV11-3 NA TRBD2 TGTGCCAGCAGCTTATACGGAGCGGGAGACAATGAGCAGTTCTTC CASSLYGAGDNEQFF
TRBJ1-6 TRBV19 NA TRBD1 TGTGCCAGTAGTACTCCGGACAGGGGCTTTAATTCACCCCTCCACTTT CASSTPDRGFNSPLHF
TRBJ2-3 TRBV29-1 NA NA TGCAGCGTTTTAAGGGGCGGCACAGATACGCAGTATTTT CSVLRGGTDTQYF
TRBJ1-1 TRBV19 NA NA TGTGCCAGTAGTGCCTACAGCTTGAACACTGAAGCTTTCTTT CASSAYSLNTEAFF
TRBJ1-6 TRBV19 NA NA TGTGCCAGTAGCCTACAGGGCTCGGGGATTAATTCACCCCTCCACTTT CASSLQGSGINSPLHF
TRBJ2-5 TRBV19 NA NA TGTGCCAGTAGTATCCAGGGGTTCGAGACCCAGTACTTC CASSIQGFETQYF
TRBJ2-7 TRBV2 NA NA TGTGCCAGCACGTTCCGGGGGAGCTCCTACGAGCAGTACTTC CASTFRGSSYEQYF
TRBJ1-4 TRBV6-5 NA NA TGTGCCAGCAGTTACTCGACGGCTAGTGGTGAAAAACTGTTTTTT CASSYSTASGEKLFF
TRBJ2-3 TRBV19 once NA TGTGCCAGTAGTACGCTGGAGGGGGGGGCGTGGAATACGCAGTATTTT CASSTLEGGAWNTQYF
TRBJ2-3 TRBV6-1 NA NA TGTGCCAGCAGTGAAGTGCGCAGGTTCACAGATACGCAGTATTTT CASSEVRRFTDTQYF
TRBJ2-4 TRBV30 NA NA TGTGCCTGGACACCTGGTCCGGGACTAGTAGGGGGCAGGAACATTCAGTACTTC CAWTPGPGLVGGRNIQYF
TRBJ1-1 TRBV10-1 NA NA TGCGCCAGCAGTGCTACCGGGGACACTGAAGCTTTCTTT CASSATGDTEAFF
TRBJ2-5 TRBV11-2 NA TRBD2 TGTGCCAGCAGCTTAGATGGGACTAGCGCATCAAAAGAGACCCAGTACTTC CASSLDGTSASKETQYF
TRBJ2-7 TRBV15 NA TRBD1 TGTGCCACCAGCAGAGAGGGGACAGGGGGCGAGCAGTACTTC CATSREGTGGEQYF
TRBJ2-7 TRBV7-9 NA NA TGTGCCAGCAGCGCATCAGGGGACCACGAGCAGTACTTC CASSASGDHEQYF
TRBJ2-1 TRBV28 NA NA TGTGCCAGCAGCGGGACTGTGAAAAGTTGGCAGTTCTTC CASSGTVKSWQFF
TRBJ2-1 TRBV29-1 few NA TGCAGCGTTGAAGACTCTCCGAGGCAATGGGAGCAGTTCTTC CSVEDSPRQWEQFF
TRBJ1-4 TRBV6-5 NA TRBD1 TGTGCCACCACCACCCAAGACAGGGGGCGCGAAAAACTGTTTTTT CATTTQDRGREKLFF
TRBJ1-1 TRBV6-2/TRBV6-3 NA NA TGTGCCAGCAGTTATGGTGGGCAGGGGTTGAACACTGAAGCTTTCTTT CASSYGGQGLNTEAFF
TRBJ1-6 TRBV2 NA NA TGTGCCAGCAGCCAGGGACTTCAGCATTCACCCCTCCACTTT CASSQGLQHSPLHF
TRBJ1-2 TRBV7-9 NA NA TGTGCCAGCAGCCTGCCCGGGGGGACGGGAGGCTACACCTTC CASSLPGGTGGYTF
TRBJ2-1 TRBV3-1/TRBV3-2 NA TRBD2 TGTGCCAGCAGCCAAGATATAGCGGGGGGGTACAATGAGCAGTTCTTC CASSQDIAGGYNEQFF
TRBJ1-5 TRBV27 NA NA TGTGCCAGCAGTTTAAAGGCTTGGGCAGGGAATCAGCCCCAGCATTTT CASSLKAWAGNQPQHF
TRBJ2-4 TRBV7-9 NA TRBD2 TGTGCCAGCAGCTCAGCAGCGGGGGCTGACATTCAGTACTTC CASSSAAGADIQYF
TRBJ1-4 TRBV7-2 NA TRBD1 TGTGCCAGCAGCCCGGGACAGGGGTTTGAAAAACTGTTTTTT CASSPGQGFEKLFF
TRBJ1-2 TRBV3-1/TRBV3-2 NA TRBD1 TGTGCCAGCAGTCCAGGACAGGGGAATGGCTACACCTTC CASSPGQGNGYTF
TRBJ2-1 TRBV28 once NA TGTGCCACAACACCGATAGCGGTTCCACCTAATGAGCAGTTCTTC CATTPIAVPPNEQFF
TRBJ1-5 TRBV4-1 NA NA TGCGCCAGCAGCCAAGAGTTTCAGGGGTTAAATCAGCCCCAGCATTTT CASSQEFQGLNQPQHF
TRBJ2-1 TRBV29-1 few TRBD1 TGCAGTACAGGGGGGATGGGGAATGAGCAGTTCTTC CSTGGMGNEQFF
TRBJ2-3 TRBV7-9 few TRBD1 TGTGCCAGCAGCAACCCAGGGGGCAAGGCAGATACGCAGTATTTT CASSNPGGKADTQYF